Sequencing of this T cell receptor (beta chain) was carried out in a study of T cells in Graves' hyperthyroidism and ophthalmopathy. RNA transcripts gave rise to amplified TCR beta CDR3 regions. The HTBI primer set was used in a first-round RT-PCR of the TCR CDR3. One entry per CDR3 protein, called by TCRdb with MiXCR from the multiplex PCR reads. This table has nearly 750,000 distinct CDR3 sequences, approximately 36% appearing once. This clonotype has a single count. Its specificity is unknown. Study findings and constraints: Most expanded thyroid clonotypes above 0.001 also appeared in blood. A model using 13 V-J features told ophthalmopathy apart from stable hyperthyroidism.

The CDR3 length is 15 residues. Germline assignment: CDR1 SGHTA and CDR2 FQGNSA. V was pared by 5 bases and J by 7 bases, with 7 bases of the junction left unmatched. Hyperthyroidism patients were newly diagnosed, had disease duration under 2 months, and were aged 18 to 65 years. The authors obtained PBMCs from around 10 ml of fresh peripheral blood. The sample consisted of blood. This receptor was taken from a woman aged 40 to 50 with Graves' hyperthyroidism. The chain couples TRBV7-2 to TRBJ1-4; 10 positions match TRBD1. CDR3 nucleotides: TGTGCCAGCAGCCAAGACGGGACAGGGGTTGAAAAACTGTTTTTT. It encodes CASSQDGTGVEKLFF.